This TCR beta chain stems from a study of cytomegalovirus exposure and HLA in healthy donors. The CDR3 covers 15 residues. In germline, CDR1 is MNHEY, CDR2 SMNVEV (reference sequence). V lost 1 base, J lost 10 bases, and 9 bases stayed unmatched. Use of 60 Vbeta and 13 Jbeta primers characterized the PCR. Generated by immunoSEQ multiplex PCR, the TCRdb table keeps only in-frame clones and is missing some. This sample yields some 200,000 clones, of which approximately 78% are seen a single time; 0.7% to 0.95% belongs to the top ten. General observations from the study: Rare sequences made up most TCRs, while some public TCRs were found in many donors. A previous analysis found most TCR beta V segments productive roughly 90% or roughly 30% of the time.

A remark on this clone: What it recognizes is unknown.

Sample: PBMCs. This chain links TRBV27 with TRBJ2-4; 8 positions match TRBD1. This sequence originates from a woman aged 18-29 years in good health and CMV-seronegative. The DNA for the CDR3 is TGTGCCAGCAGTTTATTAGGACAGGGCATTACGATTCAGTACTTC. Its translation is CASSLLGQGITIQYF.